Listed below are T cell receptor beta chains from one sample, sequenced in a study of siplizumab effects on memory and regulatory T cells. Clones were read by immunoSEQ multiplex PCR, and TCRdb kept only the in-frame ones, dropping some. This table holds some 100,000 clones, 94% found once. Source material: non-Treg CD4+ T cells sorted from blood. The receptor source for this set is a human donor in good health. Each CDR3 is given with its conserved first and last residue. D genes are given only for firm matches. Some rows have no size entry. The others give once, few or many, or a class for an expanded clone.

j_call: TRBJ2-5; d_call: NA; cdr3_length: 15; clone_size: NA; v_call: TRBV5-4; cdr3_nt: TGTGCCAGCAGCCCTCCGGGGGAGGCAGCCGAGACCCAGTACTTC; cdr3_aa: CASSPPGEAAETQYF
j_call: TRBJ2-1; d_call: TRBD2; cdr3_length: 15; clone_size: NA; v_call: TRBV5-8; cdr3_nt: TGTGCCAGCCGAATAGCGGGAGGCCGCTACAATGAGCAGTTCTTC; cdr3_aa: CASRIAGGRYNEQFF
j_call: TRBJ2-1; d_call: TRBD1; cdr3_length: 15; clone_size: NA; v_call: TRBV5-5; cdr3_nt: TGTGCCAGCAGCTTTAGGGGACAGGGAAACAATGAGCAGTTCTTC; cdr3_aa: CASSFRGQGNNEQFF
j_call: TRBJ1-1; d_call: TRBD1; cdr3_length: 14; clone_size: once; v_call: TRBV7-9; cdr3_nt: TGTGCCAGCAGCTCTAAAGACAGGGCCACTGAAGCTTTCTTT; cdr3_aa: CASSSKDRATEAFF
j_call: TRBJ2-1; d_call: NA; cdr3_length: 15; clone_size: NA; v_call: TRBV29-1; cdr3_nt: TGCAGCTCAACCTCGGGGGAGAACCTTTACAATGAGCAGTTCTTC; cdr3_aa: CSSTSGENLYNEQFF
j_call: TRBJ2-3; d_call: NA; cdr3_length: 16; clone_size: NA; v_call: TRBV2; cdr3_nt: TGTGCCAGCGCCCGAGCCAGTGCCCTTCGGCTGGATACGCAGTATTTT; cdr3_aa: CASARASALRLDTQYF
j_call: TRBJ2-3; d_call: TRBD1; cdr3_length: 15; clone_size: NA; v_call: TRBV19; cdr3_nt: TGTGCCAGTAGTACAGGGGGCAGGGGGGCAGATACGCAGTATTTT; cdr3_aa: CASSTGGRGADTQYF
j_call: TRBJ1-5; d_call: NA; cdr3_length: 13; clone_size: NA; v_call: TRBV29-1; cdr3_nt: TGCAGCGTGGAACAGGGATCGGGACAGCCCCAGCATTTT; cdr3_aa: CSVEQGSGQPQHF
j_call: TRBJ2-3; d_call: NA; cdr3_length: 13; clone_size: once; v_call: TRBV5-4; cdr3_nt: TGTGCCAGCAGCTTTGGTAGCACAGATACGCAGTATTTT; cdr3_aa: CASSFGSTDTQYF
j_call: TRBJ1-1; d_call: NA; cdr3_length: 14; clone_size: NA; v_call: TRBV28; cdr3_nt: TGTGCCAGCAGGGCGTCACACCTGAACACTGAAGCTTTCTTT; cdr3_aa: CASRASHLNTEAFF